The 11 T cell receptor beta chains below come from one sample, sequenced in a study of T-cell memory formation after mild COVID-19. MiXCR was run by TCRdb on the 5' RACE reads, yielding one entry per CDR3 protein. Of about 390,000 distinct CDR3 sequences listed, 16% are singletons. Sequencing was done on a sample of PBMCs or a T cell subset sorted from them (not recorded which). All receptors derive from a man younger than 30 who had mild COVID-19 (a few samples of this study predate the infection). Cell type and time point are not known.

The V gene is TRBV27, the J gene TRBJ2-3; 9 positions match TRBD2. The CDR3 consists of 17 residues. Germline assignment: CDR1 MNHEY and CDR2 SMNVEV (reference sequence). V was clipped by 5 bases and J by 4 bases; unmatched bases: 13. The CDR3 bases are TGTGCCAGCAGTCCGGGGAGGCGGGGGGGCTTTGCAGATACGCAGTATTTT. This sequence encodes CASSPGRRGGFADTQYF.

This clonotype was seen a handful of times. The gene calls are TRBV30 and TRBJ2-3; TRBD2 matches 10 bases. CDR1 is GTSNPN, CDR2 SVGIG, per germline (reference sequence). This CDR3 region has 14 residues. After removal of 0 bases from V and 6 bases from J, the junction contained 3 bases not matched to a gene. The CDR3 region has the DNA TGTGCCTGGAGTGTTAATAGCGGGGGGGATACGCAGTATTTT. Translation gives CAWSVNSGGDTQYF. The full variable domain, with the rest looked up from reference TRBV30 and TRBJ2-3, is SQTIHQWPATLVQPVGSPLSLECTVEGTSNPNLYWYRQAAGRGLQLLFYSVGIGQISSEVPQNLSASRPQDRQFILSSKKLLLSDSGFYLCAWSVNSGGDTQYFGPGTRLTVL.

J is TRBJ2-7 and V is TRBV7-6, with D uncertain. Trimming took 5 bases from V and 4 from J, leaving 18 bases between them. The CDR3 contains 15 residues. Germline V gene sequence: CDR1 SGHVS, CDR2 FNYEAQ. CDR3 bases: TGTGCCAGCAGCCCTACCGTCGAGTACTTGTACGAGCAGTACGTC. Protein: CASSPTVEYLYEQYV.

DNA for the CDR3: TGCGCCAGCAGCCAGGAACTAGTTCGGCCTGAGACCCAGTACTTC. This encodes CASSQELVRPETQYF. This chain uses TRBV4-1 with TRBJ2-5, with a weak D call TRBD2 (5 bases). V lost 3 bases and J 5 bases, leaving 16 bases between the germline ends. Germline CDR1 reads MGHRA; CDR2 reads YSYEKL. The CDR3 covers 15 residues.

This clonotype was observed a handful of times. Sequence at one end of the junction differs from germline and may be a read error. The chain has TRBV7-7 and TRBJ2-2, with 10 bases lining up with TRBD1. The germline V gene encodes CDR1 SSHAT and CDR2 FNYEAQ (reference sequence). The CDR3 extends over 16 amino acids. CDR3 sequence (DNA): TGTGCTAGCAGCCCCACGACAGGGGGCATGACCGGGGAGCTGTTTTTT. This encodes CASSPTTGGMTGELFF.

The V and J genes are TRBV7-9 and TRBJ1-5, with D uncertain. The CDR3 is made up of 15 amino acids. Trimming removed 0 bases at V and 3 bases at J, with 9 bases between. CDR1 and CDR2 from the germline V gene are SEHNR and FQNEAQ (reference sequence). CDR3 loop: CASSLAGSVNQPQHF. Here the CDR3 DNA reads TGTGCCAGCAGCTTAGCCGGGTCGGTCAATCAGCCCCAGCATTTT.

The chain recombines TRBV18 with TRBJ2-1; 14 bases map to TRBD2. The V gene's germline CDR1 is KGHSH and CDR2 LQKENI. V gave up 5 bases and J gave up 9 bases; unmatched junction bases: 6. The length of the CDR3 is 15 residues. For the CDR3, the DNA is TGTGCCAGCTCAGGGACTAGCGGGGGAGAAGCTGAGCAGTTCTTC. It translates to CASSGTSGGEAEQFF.

J is TRBJ2-3 and V is TRBV6-4; D is unresolved. CDR3 size: 16 residues. Germline lookup yields CDR1 MRHNA and CDR2 SNTAGT. The V end lost 0 bases, the J end lost 0 bases, and 10 bases lay between the germline ends. This CDR3 reads CASSDSMASSTDTQYF. The DNA for the CDR3 is TGTGCCAGCAGTGACTCAATGGCCTCTAGCACAGATACGCAGTATTTT.

This clonotype was seen more than once but under ten times. V is TRBV4-1 and J is TRBJ2-7; TRBD2 matches at 8 bases. Germline V lookup: CDR1 MGHRA, CDR2 YSYEKL. V gave up 5 bases and J gave up 2 bases; unmatched junction bases: 8. The CDR3 has 15 residues. The CDR3 sequence is CASSEAAGGTYEQYF. The DNA for the CDR3 is TGCGCCAGCAGCGAAGCCGCGGGGGGCACCTACGAGCAGTACTTC.

DNA of the CDR3: TGTGCCAGCTCACCAAAGGGACAGGGTCGTCAGGGCTATGGCTACACCTTC. As protein: CASSPKGQGRQGYGYTF. The genes are TRBV18 and TRBJ1-2; 9 nucleotides agree with TRBD1. This CDR3 has 17 amino acids. Losses at the gene ends were 2 bases for V and 4 bases for J; bases not matched to a gene: 11. Germline V gene data show CDR1 as KGHSH and CDR2 as LQKENI.

This clonotype was seen a few times. The chain recombines TRBV20-1 with TRBJ2-7; D is undetermined. V lost 3 bases and J lost 0, with 9 bases in between. This CDR3 spans 13 amino acids. Germline assignment: CDR1 DFQATT and CDR2 SNEGSKA (reference sequence). CDR3 in DNA: TGCAGTGCTAGCTACGGAAGCTCCTACGAGCAGTACTTC. This encodes CSASYGSSYEQYF.